Following are 3 T cell receptor beta chains from one sample sequenced in a study of T cell responses to AZD1222 COVID-19 vaccine. Profiling relied on immunoSEQ multiplex PCR, and the TCRdb table lists in-frame clones only, not all of them. The profile shows 80,000 to 90,000 clones, roughly 90% of them singletons. The specimen was peripheral blood, collected on day 0 of AZD1222 vaccination. The receptors here all came from an adult in good health.

V gene TRBV4-1 combines with J gene TRBJ1-6; no clear D gene. Trimming shortened V by 3 bases and J by 8 bases, and 5 bases separated the two germline ends. This CDR3 has 12 amino acids. From germline, CDR1 is MGHRA and CDR2 YSYEKL. CDR3 coding DNA: TGCGCCAGCAGCCAGGGTTATTCACCCCTCCACTTT. Protein: CASSQGYSPLHF.

V usage is TRBV11-3 and J usage is TRBJ2-1; 11 nucleotides match TRBD2. The CDR3 has 18 amino acids. The J segment lost 3 bases and the V segment lost 5 bases, leaving 12 bases of the junction unmatched. CDR1 and CDR2 (germline): SGHNT, YENEEA. CDR3 loop: CASSPVSQTSGDYNEQFF. The CDR3 DNA is TGTGCCAGCAGCCCGGTCTCCCAGACTAGCGGGGACTACAATGAGCAGTTCTTC.

The CDR3 spells CASSSPGTGRSYEQYF. The CDR3 DNA is TGTGCCAGCAGCTCCCCTGGGACAGGGAGGTCCTACGAGCAGTACTTC. V and J are TRBV7-9 and TRBJ2-7; 9 bases map to TRBD1. Germline assignment: CDR1 SEHNR and CDR2 FQNEAQ (reference sequence). The CDR3 contains 16 residues. The V and J ends lost 4 bases and 1 base, in that order; junction bases with no gene match: 8.